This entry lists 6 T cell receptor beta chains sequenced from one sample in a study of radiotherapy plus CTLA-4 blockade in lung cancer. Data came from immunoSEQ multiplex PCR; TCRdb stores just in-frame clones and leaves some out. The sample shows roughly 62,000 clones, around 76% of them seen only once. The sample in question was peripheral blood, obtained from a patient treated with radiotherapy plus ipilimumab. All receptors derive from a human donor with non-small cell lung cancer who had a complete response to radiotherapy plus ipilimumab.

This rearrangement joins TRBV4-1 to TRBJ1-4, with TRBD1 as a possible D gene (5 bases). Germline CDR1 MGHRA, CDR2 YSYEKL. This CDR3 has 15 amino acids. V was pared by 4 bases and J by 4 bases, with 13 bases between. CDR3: CASSRSSGLNEKLFF. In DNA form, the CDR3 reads TGCGCCAGCAGCCGAAGCTCAGGGCTTAATGAAAAACTGTTTTTT.

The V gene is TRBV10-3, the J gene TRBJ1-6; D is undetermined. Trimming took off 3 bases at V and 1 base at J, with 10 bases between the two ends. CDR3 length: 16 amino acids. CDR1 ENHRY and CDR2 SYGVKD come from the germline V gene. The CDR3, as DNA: TGTGCCATCAGTGACCCCGGGAGGTCCTATAATTCACCCCTCCACTTT. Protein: CAISDPGRSYNSPLHF.

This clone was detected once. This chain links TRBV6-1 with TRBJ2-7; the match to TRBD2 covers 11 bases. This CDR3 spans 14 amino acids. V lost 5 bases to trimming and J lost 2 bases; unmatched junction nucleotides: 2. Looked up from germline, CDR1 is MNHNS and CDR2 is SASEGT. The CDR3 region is CASSRGLAAYEQYF. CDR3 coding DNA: TGTGCCAGCAGTCGGGGACTAGCGGCCTACGAGCAGTACTTC.

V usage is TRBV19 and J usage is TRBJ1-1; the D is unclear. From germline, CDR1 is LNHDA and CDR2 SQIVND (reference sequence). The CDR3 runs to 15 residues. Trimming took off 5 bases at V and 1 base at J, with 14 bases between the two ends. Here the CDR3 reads CASSQTWAGNTEAFF. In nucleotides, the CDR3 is TGTGCCAGTAGTCAAACGTGGGCGGGGAACACTGAAGCTTTCTTT.

For the CDR3, the DNA is TGTGCCAGCTCACCGAGGGCGGGAGGTATAGATGAGCAGTTCTTC. Translation gives CASSPRAGGIDEQFF. The rearrangement uses TRBV18 and TRBJ2-1; 8 bases are a match to TRBD2. The CDR3 spans 15 residues. Germline lookup yields CDR1 KGHSH and CDR2 LQKENI. J was trimmed by 8 bases and V by 3 bases; bases with no gene match: 9.

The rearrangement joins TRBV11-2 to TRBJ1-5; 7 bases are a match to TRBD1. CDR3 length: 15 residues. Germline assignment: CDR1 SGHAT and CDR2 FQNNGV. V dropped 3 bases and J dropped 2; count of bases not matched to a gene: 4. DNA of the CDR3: TGTGCCAGCAGCTTCCGACAGGGCGGCAATCAGCCCCAGCATTTT. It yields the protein CASSFRQGGNQPQHF.